The 21 T cell receptor beta chains reported below all come from one sample, sequenced in a study of cytomegalovirus exposure and HLA in healthy donors. PCR amplification relied on 60 Vbeta primers (plus 13 Jbeta primers). Using immunoSEQ multiplex PCR, the repertoire was profiled, and TCRdb retains in-frame clones only, with some absent. The profile shows around 150,000 clones, over 70% of them singletons. The specimen was PBMCs. These TCRs come from a woman aged 50 to 60 in good health and CMV-seropositive.

This sequence joins TRBV9 and TRBJ2-7; D is undetermined. The germline V and J ends were trimmed by 0 bases and 2 bases, with 9 bases remaining between them. The CDR3 is made up of 14 amino acids. Per germline, CDR1 SGDLS and CDR2 YYNGEE. The CDR3 sequence: CASSVDSATYEQYF. Here the CDR3 DNA reads TGTGCCAGCAGCGTAGATTCCGCGACCTACGAGCAGTACTTC.

V usage is TRBV12-5 and J usage is TRBJ1-2; tentative D call: TRBD1 (6 bases). V shed 6 bases and J shed 5 bases, with 16 bases lying between them. This CDR3 has 14 amino acids. Germline V gene data show CDR1 as LGHNT and CDR2 as FRNRAP. The CDR3 nucleotides read TGTGCTAGTGGGAAGGCAGGGGTTGGGTATGGCTACACCTTC. Its translation: CASGKAGVGYGYTF.

The chain employs TRBV4-2 and TRBJ2-7, with 11 bases that match TRBD2. Germline V gene sequence: CDR1 LGHNA, CDR2 YNFKEQ. The CDR3 runs to 16 residues. Losses at the gene ends were 4 bases for V and 0 bases for J; bases not matched to a gene: 5. The CDR3 protein is CASSRETSGGSYEQYF. CDR3 bases: TGTGCCAGCAGCCGAGAAACTAGCGGGGGCTCCTACGAGCAGTACTTC.

The chain is built from TRBV7-6 and TRBJ2-5, with 14 bases matching TRBD2. Losses at the gene ends were 5 bases for V and 6 bases for J; bases not matched to a gene: 14. Germline CDR1 and CDR2: SGHVS and FNYEAQ. The CDR3 contains 18 residues. CDR3 sequence reads: CASSLSSSGTSGGQTQYF. The CDR3 DNA sequence: TGTGCCAGCAGCCTTAGCTCCTCGGGGACTAGCGGGGGTCAGACCCAGTACTTC.

V gene TRBV2 combines with J gene TRBJ1-2; TRBD1 agrees at 7 bases. The CDR3 runs to 15 residues. Trimming at V came to 6 bases and at J to 0 bases, leaving 7 bases not matched to a gene. The germline CDR1 and CDR2 sequences are SNHLY and FYNNEI. Written as DNA, the CDR3 is TGTGCCAGCAGCGGACAGGTCGAAGCTAACTATGGCTACACCTTC. Its protein product is CASSGQVEANYGYTF.

The chain employs TRBV4-1 and TRBJ2-1, with D unresolved. Germline CDR1 MGHRA, CDR2 YSYEKL. The CDR3 has 15 residues. The V end was cut by 1 base, the J end by 0 bases, with 7 bases between. The CDR3 here is CASSQAVSSYNEQFF. The CDR3 DNA follows: TGCGCCAGCAGCCAAGCCGTGAGCTCCTACAATGAGCAGTTCTTC.

This clone was recorded only once. The chain carries TRBV5-1 and TRBJ2-1; TRBD2 matches at 8 bases. Germline CDR1 and CDR2: SGHRS and YFSETQ. J gave up 3 bases and V 6 bases, and 2 bases lay outside the gene matches. This CDR3 has 13 amino acids. CDR3 sequence (DNA): TGCGCCAGCACCGGGACTAGCTACAATGAGCAGTTCTTC. The encoded protein is CASTGTSYNEQFF.

The V call is TRBV7-3, the J call TRBJ2-5, with TRBD2 as a possible D gene (7 bases). Per germline, CDR1 SGHTA and CDR2 FQGTGA. This CDR3 has 13 amino acids. Trimming left V 6 bases short and J 5 bases short, with 13 bases between. For the CDR3, the DNA is TGTGCCAGCAGTGGGGGGGCCCGGGAGACCCAGTACTTC. Translation gives CASSGGARETQYF.

This clone was counted a few times. The chain carries TRBV6-5 and TRBJ1-1; D gene unclear. Germline CDR1 and CDR2: MNHEY and SVGAGI. Trimming stripped 3 bases from V and 0 bases from J, with 5 bases between. The CDR3 runs 13 residues. CDR3 bases: TGTGCCAGCAGTTATGAGGTGAACACTGAAGCTTTCTTT. It is translated as CASSYEVNTEAFF.

This chain joins TRBV2 and TRBJ1-1; 8 nucleotides match TRBD1. The V gene end was trimmed by 5 bases and the J gene end by 1 base; junction bases not matched to a gene: 3. The CDR3 sequence is 14 residues long. Germline loops: CDR1 SNHLY, CDR2 FYNNEI. CDR3 amino acids: CASSRTGQNTEAFF. CDR3 nucleotides: TGTGCCAGCAGTCGGACAGGGCAGAACACTGAAGCTTTCTTT.

The chain links TRBV5-4 to TRBJ1-3; 11 bases line up with TRBD1. Trimming took 0 bases from V and 8 from J; bases not matched to a gene: 1. CDR1 SGHNT and CDR2 YYREEE come from the germline V gene (reference sequence). The CDR3 covers 14 residues. CDR3 protein: CASSLEGQGDTIYF. Written as DNA, the CDR3 is TGTGCCAGCAGCTTGGAGGGACAGGGGGACACCATATATTTT.

This rearrangement joins TRBV5-1 to TRBJ2-1, with 11 positions matching TRBD2. Trimming cost V 4 bases and J 5 bases; bases outside gene matches: 8. The germline V gene has CDR1 SGHRS and CDR2 YFSETQ. This CDR3 has 16 residues. The CDR3 coding sequence is TGCGCCAGCAGCCCAAAGACTAGCGGGGACAACAATGAGCAGTTCTTC. It yields the protein CASSPKTSGDNNEQFF.

This chain joins TRBV30 and TRBJ1-2, with unresolved D. V was pared by 4 bases and J by 0 bases, with 18 bases between. Germline V lookup: CDR1 GTSNPN, CDR2 SVGIG (reference sequence). This CDR3 is built from 16 residues. CDR3 loop: CAWTRLGRDTNYGYTF. The CDR3 coding sequence is TGTGCCTGGACCCGACTAGGACGGGATACTAACTATGGCTACACCTTC. The full variable domain, rest sourced from reference TRBV30 and TRBJ1-2, is SQTIHQWPATLVQPVGSPLSLECTVEGTSNPNLYWYRQAAGRGLQLLFYSVGIGQISSEVPQNLSASRPQDRQFILSSKKLLLSDSGFYLCAWTRLGRDTNYGYTFGSGTRLTVV.

The CDR3 DNA reads TGTGCCAGCAGCGTAGGACAGGGGGGTGATGGCTACACCTTC. This gives the protein CASSVGQGGDGYTF. The chain couples TRBV9 to TRBJ1-2; 9 nucleotides line up with TRBD1. The CDR3 length is 14 residues. Trimming at V came to 0 bases and at J to 6 bases, leaving 3 bases not matched to a gene. The germline gives CDR1 SGDLS, CDR2 YYNGEE.

The rearrangement links TRBV2 to TRBJ1-5, with 7 positions matching TRBD1. This CDR3 has 14 amino acids. With 6 bases clipped from V and 5 bases from J, the junction kept 7 bases outside the gene matches. Germline V CDR1 and CDR2: SNHLY, FYNNEI. CDR3 in DNA: TGTGCCAGCAGCTCAATAGACAGGGATCAGCCCCAGCATTTT. Translated, it gives CASSSIDRDQPQHF.

V is TRBV6-1 and J is TRBJ2-5; TRBD1 aligns across 7 bases. The CDR3 extends over 14 amino acids. The V gene's germline CDR1 is MNHNS and CDR2 SASEGT. V lost 5 bases and J lost 4; bases outside the gene matches: 7. In DNA, the CDR3 is TGTGCCAGCAGTTATCTCGGGACAGCAGAGACCCAGTACTTC. Translated: CASSYLGTAETQYF.

The chain links TRBV10-3 to TRBJ2-7; 8 bases are a match to TRBD1. Trimming took 5 bases from V and 7 from J; bases not matched to a gene: 10. CDR3 length equals 14 residues. Per the germline V gene, CDR1 is ENHRY and CDR2 is SYGVKD. CDR3 sequence: CAISTGTGRFEQYF. The CDR3 DNA sequence: TGTGCCATCAGTACCGGGACAGGCAGGTTTGAGCAGTACTTC.

V and J are TRBV25-1 and TRBJ1-2, with D perhaps TRBD1 (5 bases). The CDR3 spans 14 residues. V was cut by 7 bases and J by 5 bases, with 17 bases left in between. Germline V gene lookup returns CDR1 MGHDK and CDR2 SYGVNS. The CDR3 DNA follows: TGTGCCAGCACCCCTGGGGGGATCGGGTATGGCTACACCTTC. Translation gives CASTPGGIGYGYTF.

The J gene is TRBJ2-1, the V gene TRBV5-4, with D possibly being TRBD2 (5 bases). Per the germline V gene, CDR1 is SGHNT and CDR2 is YYREEE (reference sequence). With 4 bases removed from V and 5 bases from J, the gap between germline ends came to 13 bases. CDR3 size: 14 residues. For the CDR3, the DNA is TGTGCCAGCAGCCCCGCCGGGGAAAACAATGAGCAGTTCTTC. It codes for CASSPAGENNEQFF.

The chain employs TRBV2 and TRBJ1-1; possibly TRBD1 for D (5 bases). The V and J ends lost 4 bases and 1 base respectively, with 22 bases between them. The CDR3 has 18 amino acids. The V gene's germline CDR1 is SNHLY and CDR2 FYNNEI. CDR3 amino acids: CASSAGRGTGGRNTEAFF. CDR3 sequence (DNA): TGTGCCAGCAGTGCCGGCCGTGGCACAGGTGGTCGGAACACTGAAGCTTTCTTT. Together with reference TRBV2 and TRBJ1-1, the CDR3 gives the full variable domain: EPEVTQTPSHQVTQMGQEVILRCVPISNHLYFYWYRQILGQKVEFLVSFYNNEISEKSEIFDDQFSVERPDGSNFTLKIRSTKLEDSAMYFCASSAGRGTGGRNTEAFFGQGTRLTVV.

In its sample, this clone was seen once. The chain carries TRBV5-1 and TRBJ1-1; 8 bases align to TRBD1. Germline trimming cut 4 bases from V and 6 bases from J; bases unmatched to any gene: 8. The CDR3 is 14 amino acids. From germline, CDR1 is SGHRS and CDR2 YFSETQ. For the CDR3, the DNA is TGCGCCAGCAGCCCCGAGGACAGGGAGCCTGAAGCTTTCTTT. Translating it yields CASSPEDREPEAFF.